This entry features one T cell receptor beta chain sequence. The data are from a study of blood T cell repertoires in COVID-19. Study-level background: The United States, Italy and Spain provided the acute and convalescent COVID-19 samples. The analysed material was cDNA or gDNA that came from T cells, B-cell-depleted T cells, or PBMCs.

Original data processing: Cell counts per sample came from amplifying reference gene primers. Measured with immunoSEQ multiplex PCR; TCRdb has only the in-frame clones, and not every one. V, J and clone size are taken as reported in that table, and D and trimming were inferred from the DNA itself. The sample shows some 110,000 clones, approximately 86% of them seen only once. The CDR3 contains 13 residues. Germline CDR1 reads LGHDT; CDR2 reads YNNKEL (reference sequence). Trimming removed 7 bases at V and 1 base at J, with 10 bases between. V and J are TRBV3-1 (or the pseudogene TRBV3-2) and TRBJ1-1; D gene uncertain. Sequenced: peripheral blood. The receptor was derived from a man aged 40-55 years with acute or convalescent COVID-19. CDR3 sequence (DNA): TGTGCCAGCATTGGGCAGCCGAACACTGAAGCTTTCTTT. Amino acid sequence: CASIGQPNTEAFF.